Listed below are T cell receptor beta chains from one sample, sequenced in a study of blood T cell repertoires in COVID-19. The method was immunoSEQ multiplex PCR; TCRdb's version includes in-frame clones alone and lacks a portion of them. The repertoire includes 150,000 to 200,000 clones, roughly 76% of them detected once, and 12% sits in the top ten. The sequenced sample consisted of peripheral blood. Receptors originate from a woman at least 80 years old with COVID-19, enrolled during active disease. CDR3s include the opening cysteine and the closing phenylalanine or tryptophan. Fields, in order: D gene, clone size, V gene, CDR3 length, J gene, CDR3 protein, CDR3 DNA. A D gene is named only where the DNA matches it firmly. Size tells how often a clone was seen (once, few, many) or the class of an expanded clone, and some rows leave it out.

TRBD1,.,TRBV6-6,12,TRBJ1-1,CASSRTGAEAFF,TGTGCCAGCAGCCGAACAGGGGCTGAAGCTTTCTTT
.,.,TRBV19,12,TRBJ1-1,CASKQANTEAFF,TGTGCCAGTAAACAGGCGAACACTGAAGCTTTCTTT
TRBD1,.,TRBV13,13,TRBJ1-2,CASSEPTGSGYTF,TGTGCCAGCAGCGAACCGACAGGGAGTGGCTACACCTTC
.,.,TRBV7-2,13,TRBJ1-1,CASSLGGDTEAFF,TGTGCCAGCAGCTTAGGGGGGGACACTGAAGCTTTCTTT
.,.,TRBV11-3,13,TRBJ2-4,CASSLAEGNIQYF,TGTGCCAGCAGCTTAGCGGAGGGGAACATTCAGTACTTC
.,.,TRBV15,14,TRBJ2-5,CATMDGGGRETQYF,TGTGCCACCATGGATGGCGGGGGCCGGGAGACCCAGTACTTC
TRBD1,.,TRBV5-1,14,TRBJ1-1,CASSSDRTRAEAFF,TGCGCCAGCAGCTCGGACAGGACCAGGGCTGAAGCTTTCTTT
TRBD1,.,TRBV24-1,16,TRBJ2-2,CATSEAGTGYFGELFF,TGTGCCACCAGTGAGGCCGGGACAGGGTATTTCGGGGAGCTGTTTTTT
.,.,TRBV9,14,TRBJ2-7,CASSTGSDSYEQYF,TGTGCCAGCAGCACAGGGTCAGACTCCTACGAGCAGTACTTC
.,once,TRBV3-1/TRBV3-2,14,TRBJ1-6,CASNYGTNDSPLHF,TGTGCCAGCAACTATGGGACAAACGATTCACCCCTCCACTTT
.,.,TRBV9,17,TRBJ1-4,CASSPYGGRTTNEKLFF,TGTGCCAGCAGCCCTTACGGGGGGCGTACAACTAATGAAAAACTGTTTTTT
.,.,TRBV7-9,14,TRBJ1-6,CASSLRDWRSPLHF,TGTGCCAGCAGCTTACGGGATTGGCGTTCACCCCTCCACTTT
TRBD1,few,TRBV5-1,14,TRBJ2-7,CASSPPDRGDEQYF,TGCGCCAGCAGCCCCCCTGACAGGGGCGACGAGCAGTACTTC
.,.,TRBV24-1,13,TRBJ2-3,CATSPRGPDTQYF,TGTGCCACCAGTCCTAGGGGCCCAGATACGCAGTATTTT
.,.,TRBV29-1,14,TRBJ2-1,CSVEGLARNNEQFF,TGCAGCGTTGAAGGGCTAGCGAGAAACAATGAGCAGTTCTTC
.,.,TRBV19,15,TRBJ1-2,CASSIVHSEEVGYTF,TGTGCCAGTAGTATAGTCCACTCAGAAGAGGTTGGCTACACCTTC
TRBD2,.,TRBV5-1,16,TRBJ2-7,CASSLGLAGSLHEQYF,TGCGCCAGCAGCTTGGGACTAGCGGGGTCCCTCCACGAGCAGTACTTC
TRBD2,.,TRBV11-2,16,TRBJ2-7,CASSGLAGTGLSEQYF,TGTGCCAGCAGTGGACTAGCGGGAACGGGTTTGTCCGAGCAGTACTTC
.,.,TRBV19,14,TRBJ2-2,CASSFRIYAGELFF,TGTGCCAGTAGTTTCAGGATTTACGCCGGGGAGCTGTTTTTT
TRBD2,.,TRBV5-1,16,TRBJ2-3,CASSPLAGGQTDTQYF,TGCGCCAGCAGCCCCTTAGCGGGGGGCCAGACAGATACGCAGTATTTT
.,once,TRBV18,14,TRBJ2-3,CASSPNRNTDTQYF,TGTGCCAGCTCACCGAACAGGAACACAGATACGCAGTATTTT
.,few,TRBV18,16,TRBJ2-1,CASSPQAGTGGNEQFF,TGTGCCAGCTCACCCCAAGCGGGGACAGGAGGAAATGAGCAGTTCTTC
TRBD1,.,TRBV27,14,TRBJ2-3,CASRGQKYTDTQYF,TGTGCCAGCAGGGGACAGAAATACACAGATACGCAGTATTTT
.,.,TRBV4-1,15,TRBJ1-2,CASSRTRGLNYGYTF,TGCGCCAGCAGCCGCACCAGGGGCTTGAACTATGGCTACACCTTC